Following are 25 T cell receptor beta chains from one sample sequenced in a study of blood T cell repertoires in COVID-19. This table comes from immunoSEQ multiplex PCR, and its TCRdb copy is limited to in-frame clones, with some not included. The table has some 170,000 clones, about 81% seen once. The sequencing sample was made of peripheral blood. These receptors all stem from a human donor in a cohort sampled during active COVID-19.

This clone occurred once. CDR3 in DNA: TGTGCCAGCAGTGGGGAATCAGGGGGAAACACCTACGAGCAGTACTTC. Its translation: CASSGESGGNTYEQYF. This sequence joins TRBV6-4 and TRBJ2-7; TRBD1 matches 7 bases. V shed 4 bases, J shed 2 bases, and the junction held 11 bases outside the gene matches. The CDR3 loop spans 16 amino acids. Germline V CDR1 and CDR2: MRHNA, SNTAGT.

The V gene is TRBV28, the J gene TRBJ1-2, with D possibly TRBD1 on 5 matching bases. The CDR3 sequence is 13 residues long. From germline, CDR1 is MDHEN and CDR2 SYDVKM. The V end lost 5 bases, the J end lost 8 bases, and 15 bases lay between the germline ends. The CDR3 DNA is TGTGCCAGCAGTACGGACACTCTCCTCGGCTACACCTTC. It codes for CASSTDTLLGYTF.

This rearrangement joins TRBV3-1 (or the pseudogene TRBV3-2) to TRBJ2-7, with D possibly matching TRBD2 (6 bases). V lost 8 bases and J lost 0, with 11 bases in between. CDR1 LGHDT and CDR2 YNNKEL come from the germline V gene (reference sequence). This CDR3 has 13 amino acids. The CDR3 coding sequence is TGTGCCAGCGGGAGGACGAGCTCCTACGAGCAGTACTTC. It specifies CASGRTSSYEQYF.

The V call is TRBV15, the J call TRBJ2-7; TRBD2 agrees at 9 bases. Looked up from germline, CDR1 is LNHNV and CDR2 is YYDKDF (reference sequence). This CDR3 is 15 amino acids long. With V trimmed by 0 bases and J by 6 bases, 6 bases remained unmatched. The CDR3 coding sequence is TGTGCCACCAGCAGAGACCGGACTAGCGTCGCCGAGCAGTACTTC. Translated: CATSRDRTSVAEQYF.

Only a few counts were recorded for this clone. The chain couples TRBV13 to TRBJ1-5, with a possible D match to TRBD1 (5 bases). The CDR3 runs 14 residues. CDR1 and CDR2 from the germline V gene are PRHDT and FYEKMQ (reference sequence). V lost 6 bases to trimming and J lost 6 bases, with 15 bases between them. This CDR3 reads CASSLAGVAQPQHF. The CDR3 coding sequence is TGTGCCAGCAGTCTAGCGGGGGTCGCTCAGCCCCAGCATTTT. Based on the CDR3 plus reference TRBV13 and TRBJ1-5, the full variable domain is AAGVIQSPRHLIKEKRETATLKCYPIPRHDTVYWYQQGPGQDPQFLISFYEKMQSDKGSIPDRFSAQQFSDYHSELNMSSLELGDSALYFCASSLAGVAQPQHFGDGTRLSIL.

Written as DNA, the CDR3 is TGTGCCAGCAGTTTATCGTTAGCGGGGAGCTCCTACGAGCAGTACTTC. Amino acids: CASSLSLAGSSYEQYF. The rearrangement links TRBV27 to TRBJ2-7; 8 nucleotides match TRBD2. Per germline, CDR1 MNHEY and CDR2 SMNVEV (reference sequence). V lost 0 bases and J lost 0; bases outside the gene matches: 4. There are 16 residues in the CDR3.

V gene TRBV2 combines with J gene TRBJ2-7; tentative D call: TRBD1 (5 bases). Trimming took off 3 bases at V and 6 bases at J, with 15 bases between the two ends. Germline CDR1 reads SNHLY; CDR2 reads FYNNEI. The CDR3 loop spans 14 amino acids. The CDR3 coding sequence is TGTGCCAGCAGTGAGGGGTTGGACAAAGGCGAGCAGTACTTC. It yields the protein CASSEGLDKGEQYF. Full variable domain (remainder filled in from reference TRBV2 and TRBJ2-7): EPEVTQTPSHQVTQMGQEVILRCVPISNHLYFYWYRQILGQKVEFLVSFYNNEISEKSEIFDDQFSVERPDGSNFTLKIRSTKLEDSAMYFCASSEGLDKGEQYFGPGTRLTVT.

The chain has TRBV4-3 and TRBJ1-2; D may be TRBD1 (6 bases). The V end was cut by 4 bases, the J end by 4 bases, with 10 bases between. This CDR3 has 13 residues. Germline CDR1 LGHNA, CDR2 YSLEER. The CDR3 sequence is CASSPQGRYGYTF. The DNA for the CDR3 is TGCGCCAGCAGCCCCCAGGGGCGCTATGGCTACACCTTC.

V is TRBV25-1 and J is TRBJ2-1; D unclear. CDR3 length equals 15 residues. CDR1 is MGHDK and CDR2 is SYGVNS in the germline V gene. V gave up 5 bases and J gave up 5 bases, with 16 bases separating them. The CDR3 DNA sequence: TGTGCCAGCAGTTTTGGGTTTATGAGGAACAATGAGCAGTTCTTC. It yields the protein CASSFGFMRNNEQFF. Full variable domain (outside the CDR3, taken from reference TRBV25-1 and TRBJ2-1): EADIYQTPRYLVIGTGKKITLECSQTMGHDKMYWYQQDPGMELHLIHYSYGVNSTEKGDLSSESTVSRIRTEHFPLTLESARPSHTSQYLCASSFGFMRNNEQFFGPGTRLTVL.

This rearrangement joins TRBV29-1 to TRBJ2-1; weak D call: TRBD2 (6 bases). This CDR3 has 13 residues. CDR1 is SQVTM, CDR2 ANQGSEA, per germline. V was shortened by 7 bases and J by 5 bases, with 15 bases between the two germline ends. The CDR3: CSAGGGQDNEQFF. The CDR3 DNA is TGCAGCGCCGGGGGTGGTCAAGACAATGAGCAGTTCTTC.

V gene TRBV19 combines with J gene TRBJ2-5, with 11 bases lining up with TRBD2. The CDR3 length is 13 residues. Trimming at V came to 5 bases and at J to 5 bases, leaving 1 base not matched to a gene. Germline V gene data show CDR1 as LNHDA and CDR2 as SQIVND (reference sequence). This CDR3 reads CASSLAGGETQYF. CDR3 in DNA: TGTGCCAGTAGTTTAGCGGGAGGGGAGACCCAGTACTTC.

The rearrangement joins TRBV7-2 to TRBJ2-2, with 9 positions matching TRBD2. The CDR3 runs to 16 residues. Per the germline V gene, CDR1 is SGHTA and CDR2 is FQGNSA. The J segment lost 5 bases and the V segment lost 3 bases, leaving 7 bases of the junction unmatched. The CDR3 loop is CASSLDSGSSTGELFF. The CDR3 DNA sequence: TGTGCCAGCAGCTTGGATAGCGGGAGTTCGACCGGGGAGCTGTTTTTT.

The rearrangement uses TRBV5-6 and TRBJ1-6, with D perhaps TRBD1 (5 bases). The CDR3 extends over 14 amino acids. V was clipped by 0 bases and J by 5 bases, with 6 bases between them. Germline V gene data show CDR1 as SGHDT and CDR2 as YYEEEE. CDR3 in DNA: TGTGCCAGCAGCTTGGTGACAGATAATTCACCCCTCCACTTT. This translates into CASSLVTDNSPLHF.

The genes are TRBV14 and TRBJ2-7; 7 bases line up with TRBD1. The V segment lost 3 bases and the J segment 0 bases; nucleotides outside the gene matches: 8. Germline values: CDR1 SGHDN, CDR2 FVKESK. The CDR3 is 16 residues long. The CDR3 nucleotides are TGTGCCAGCAGCCAGGAGACAGGGCCCTTCTCCTACGAGCAGTACTTC. Its translation is CASSQETGPFSYEQYF. The variable domain in full, with the rest retrieved from reference TRBV14 and TRBJ2-7, is EAGVTQFPSHSVIEKGQTVTLRCDPISGHDNLYWYRRVMGKEIKFLLHFVKESKQDESGMPNNRFLAERTGGTYSTLKVQPAELEDSGVYFCASSQETGPFSYEQYFGPGTRLTVT.

This clone was observed a handful of times. The chain uses TRBV28 and TRBJ2-1; TRBD1 might be the D (6 bases). The CDR3 has 13 residues. Deletions cut 4 bases from V and 6 bases from J, with 10 bases between. CDR1 and CDR2 from the germline V gene are MDHEN and SYDVKM. The CDR3 sequence is CASSSTGCNEQFF. CDR3 nucleotide sequence: TGTGCCAGCAGTTCGACAGGTTGCAATGAGCAGTTCTTC.

The chain uses TRBV9 and TRBJ2-2, with 8 positions matching TRBD2. Germline V gene lookup returns CDR1 SGDLS and CDR2 YYNGEE. This CDR3 contains 15 residues. Losses at the gene ends were 0 bases for V and 5 bases for J; bases not matched to a gene: 3. CDR3 nucleotide sequence: TGTGCCAGCAGCGTAGTGGTAGCGGGGACCGGGGAGCTGTTTTTT. Translating it yields CASSVVVAGTGELFF.

The rearrangement uses TRBV6-5 and TRBJ2-7, with 11 bases lining up with TRBD2. The CDR3 sequence is 15 residues long. V gave up 6 bases and J gave up 1 base; unmatched junction bases: 5. Germline loops: CDR1 MNHEY, CDR2 SVGAGI. As DNA, the CDR3 is TGTGCCAGCAGCACCCTAGCGGGGGGTTCCTACGAGCAGTACTTC. It codes for CASSTLAGGSYEQYF.

CDR3 DNA sequence: TGTGCCAGCAGTTACACGGACACCTACGAGCAGTACTTC. Amino acid sequence: CASSYTDTYEQYF. The V call is TRBV6-2 or TRBV6-3, the J call TRBJ2-7, with D maybe TRBD1 (5 bases). The CDR3 is 13 amino acids. Germline assignment: CDR1 MNHEY and CDR2 SVGEGT. V shed 2 bases and J shed 2 bases, with 7 bases lying between them.

The gene calls are TRBV4-3 and TRBJ2-3; D perhaps matches TRBD2 (6 bases). The CDR3 has 15 residues. Germline V gene lookup returns CDR1 LGHNA and CDR2 YSLEER. V lost 3 bases, J lost 1 base, and 11 bases lay in between. DNA for the CDR3: TGCGCCAGCAGCCAGGTGGGCGGGGGCACAGATACGCAGTATTTT. Translating gives CASSQVGGGTDTQYF.

V gene TRBV4-3 combines with J gene TRBJ1-5; D is undetermined. Germline CDR1 reads LGHNA; CDR2 reads YSLEER. The CDR3 loop spans 15 amino acids. V lost 1 base, J lost 6 bases, and 13 bases lay in between. This chain's CDR3 is CASSQVAGVGQPQHF. Here the CDR3 DNA reads TGCGCCAGCAGCCAAGTCGCCGGGGTGGGTCAGCCCCAGCATTTT.

The chain recombines TRBV15 with TRBJ2-7, with D tentatively TRBD2 (6 bases). This CDR3 region has 16 residues. V lost 3 bases and J lost 3, with 18 bases in between. CDR1 and CDR2 (germline): LNHNV, YYDKDF (reference sequence). The CDR3: CATSSGPSAGFYEQYF. CDR3 coding DNA: TGTGCCACCAGCAGTGGGCCTAGCGCTGGGTTCTACGAGCAGTACTTC.

The rearrangement joins TRBV30 to TRBJ1-1; a possible D gene is TRBD1 (5 bases). Germline-derived CDR1 and CDR2 are GTSNPN and SVGIG (reference sequence). V dropped 7 bases and J dropped 0 bases, with 18 bases sitting between them. The CDR3 extends over 15 amino acids. The CDR3 loop reads CASGREGIMNTEAFF. The CDR3 DNA is TGTGCCTCAGGGAGGGAAGGGATAATGAACACTGAAGCTTTCTTT.

The V gene is TRBV11-1, the J gene TRBJ1-5; 11 nucleotides align to TRBD1. Germline CDR1 and CDR2: SGHAT and FQDESV (reference sequence). The CDR3 loop spans 19 amino acids. The junction had 13 bases not matched to a gene; V was cut back by 0 bases and J by 6 bases. This CDR3 is CASSLASEYRTGGSQPQHF. The CDR3 bases are TGTGCCAGCAGCTTAGCCTCGGAGTATCGGACAGGGGGCTCTCAGCCCCAGCATTTT.

The rearrangement uses TRBV7-9 and TRBJ2-3, with 10 positions matching TRBD1. With V trimmed by 5 bases and J by 2 bases, 7 bases remained unmatched. CDR1 is SEHNR, CDR2 FQNEAQ, per germline (reference sequence). This CDR3 is 16 amino acids long. The CDR3: CASSPGTGAITDTQYF. The CDR3 DNA reads TGTGCCAGCAGCCCCGGGACAGGGGCCATCACAGATACGCAGTATTTT.

J is TRBJ2-2 and V is TRBV24-1; D is uncertain. The CDR3 contains 13 residues. Germline CDR1 KGHDR, CDR2 SFDVKD. V was pared by 7 bases and J by 5 bases, with 10 bases between. CDR3 bases: TGTGCCACCAGCCGAACGGGTACCGGGGAGCTGTTTTTT. Its translation is CATSRTGTGELFF.